What follows are 27 T cell receptor beta chains derived from one specimen sequenced in a study of shared clonotypes between healthy human individuals. Repertoires were generated with immunoSEQ multiplex PCR, while TCRdb's copy carries only in-frame clones and drops some. The sample has about 1 million clones, about 80% seen once. The sequenced material came from memory CD4+ T cells sorted from blood. Regarding subset: CD45RA-negative fraction. These receptors originate from a man aged 18-30 years in good health.

The rearrangement uses TRBV25-1 and TRBJ2-2; TRBD1 aligns across 9 bases. Germline CDR1 and CDR2: MGHDK and SYGVNS. The CDR3 spans 16 residues. V shed 4 bases and J 2 bases; nucleotides not matched to a gene: 5. Here the CDR3 DNA reads TGTGCCAGCAGTGCTCTACAGGGGGCCAACACCGGGGAGCTGTTTTTT. It translates to CASSALQGANTGELFF.

This chain connects TRBV2 to TRBJ2-5; 12 positions agree with TRBD2. Germline CDR1 reads SNHLY; CDR2 reads FYNNEI. CDR3 length equals 15 residues. The trim removed 5 bases at V and 6 bases at J, leaving 7 bases unmatched. The CDR3 coding sequence is TGTGCCAGCAGTATCCCTAGCGGGGGGGGGAAGACCCAGTACTTC. The encoded protein is CASSIPSGGGKTQYF.

This clone was counted many times. The chain carries TRBV11-2 and TRBJ2-3; 10 positions agree with TRBD1. V shed 2 bases, J shed 2 bases, and the junction held 1 base outside the gene matches. Looked up from germline, CDR1 is SGHAT and CDR2 is FQNNGV. The CDR3 consists of 15 residues. CDR3 coding DNA: TGTGCCAGCAGCTTAAGACAGGGGGCCACAGATACGCAGTATTTT. Translated, it gives CASSLRQGATDTQYF.

The V gene is TRBV18, the J gene TRBJ2-2; possibly TRBD2 for D (5 bases). The CDR3 spans 14 residues. The germline V gene encodes CDR1 KGHSH and CDR2 LQKENI. Between the trimmed V and J ends, which lost 2 bases and 1 base, there was a span of 5 bases. The CDR3 DNA follows: TGTGCCAGCTCACCAGGAGGGAACACCGGGGAGCTGTTTTTT. It translates to CASSPGGNTGELFF.

This clone was seen a few times. This chain connects TRBV10-2 to TRBJ2-7; perhaps D is TRBD1 or TRBD2 (5 bases each). Trimming took 4 bases from V and 7 from J, leaving 8 bases between them. This CDR3 spans 11 amino acids. The germline gives CDR1 WSHSY, CDR2 SAAADI. CDR3 in amino acids: CASSGREEQYF. CDR3 nucleotide sequence: TGCGCCAGCAGTGGCAGGGAGGAGCAGTACTTC.

This chain uses TRBV6-5 with TRBJ1-5; no clear D. With 2 bases removed from V and 7 bases from J, the gap between germline ends came to 9 bases. Germline loops: CDR1 MNHEY, CDR2 SVGAGI. CDR3 length: 13 amino acids. CDR3 nucleotides: TGTGCCAGCAGTTACGGTCGAGAACAGCCCCAGCATTTT. Encoded protein: CASSYGREQPQHF.

The V call is TRBV9, the J call TRBJ2-1; 8 bases fit TRBD2. This CDR3 has 15 amino acids. Germline loops: CDR1 SGDLS, CDR2 YYNGEE. The J segment lost 0 bases and the V segment lost 2 bases, leaving 1 base of the junction unmatched. CDR3 sequence: CASSVGTSSYNEQFF. CDR3 in DNA: TGTGCCAGCAGCGTGGGGACTAGCTCCTACAATGAGCAGTTCTTC.

The rearrangement joins TRBV20-1 to TRBJ2-5; TRBD2 might be the D (6 bases). The germline V gene has CDR1 DFQATT and CDR2 SNEGSKA (reference sequence). This CDR3 region has 11 residues. Trimming took off 6 bases at V and 7 bases at J, with 12 bases between the two ends. CDR3 region: CSAAGPRTQYF. CDR3 DNA sequence: TGCAGTGCGGCGGGACCTCGGACCCAGTACTTC.

This clone was observed a handful of times. The chain combines TRBV2 with TRBJ2-2; 11 bases are shared with TRBD2. Germline loops: CDR1 SNHLY, CDR2 FYNNEI. The length of the CDR3 is 15 residues. Trimming at V came to 6 bases and at J to 3 bases, leaving 3 bases not matched to a gene. CDR3 DNA: TGTGCCAGCAGAGGGACTAGCGGATACACCGGGGAGCTGTTTTTT. Translating it yields CASRGTSGYTGELFF.

This clone was seen just once. V gene TRBV7-2 combines with J gene TRBJ2-3; D perhaps matches TRBD1 (6 bases). Trimming removed 1 base from V and 6 bases from J, with 14 bases in between. The CDR3 spans 15 residues. Germline loops: CDR1 SGHTA, CDR2 FQGNSA. The CDR3 DNA sequence: TGTGCCAGCAGCTTAGTCAACAGGGTCCCGGATACGCAGTATTTT. Residues: CASSLVNRVPDTQYF.

The chain employs TRBV11-2 and TRBJ1-1, with D perhaps matching TRBD1 (6 bases). This CDR3 region has 14 residues. Germline CDR1 and CDR2: SGHAT and FQNNGV. The V end was cut by 3 bases, the J end by 4 bases, with 12 bases between. The CDR3 coding sequence is TGTGCCAGCAGCTTCCTACAGGGAGGCACTGAAGCTTTCTTT. Protein sequence: CASSFLQGGTEAFF. The whole variable domain, filled in from reference TRBV11-2 and TRBJ1-1, reads EAGVAQSPRYKIIEKRQSVAFWCNPISGHATLYWYQQILGQGPKLLIQFQNNGVVDDSQLPKDRFSAERLKGVDSTLKIQPAKLEDSAVYLCASSFLQGGTEAFFGQGTRLTVV.

This clone was detected only once. The chain joins TRBV7-8 to TRBJ2-5, with D tentatively TRBD1 (5 bases). This CDR3 comprises 14 residues. Deletions cut 3 bases from V and 5 bases from J, with 13 bases between. CDR1 is SGHVS, CDR2 FQNEAQ, per germline. The CDR3 DNA follows: TGTGCCAGCAGCTTTGGACACACGGTGGAGACCCAGTACTTC. Its translation is CASSFGHTVETQYF.

The V call is TRBV10-3, the J call TRBJ1-5, with 9 bases matching TRBD1. The CDR3 extends over 14 amino acids. V gave up 8 bases and J gave up 4 bases; unmatched junction bases: 6. The germline V gene has CDR1 ENHRY and CDR2 SYGVKD. CDR3 bases: TGTGCCATCTGGGGGGGACAGGGAAATCAGCCCCAGCATTTT. The encoded protein is CAIWGGQGNQPQHF.

The chain combines TRBV2 with TRBJ1-5, with no clear D. V gave up 8 bases and J gave up 0 bases, with 2 bases separating them. Germline V gene lookup returns CDR1 SNHLY and CDR2 FYNNEI. This CDR3 is built from 11 residues. In DNA, the CDR3 is TGTGCCAGCGGTAGCAATCAGCCCCAGCATTTT. Translated, it gives CASGSNQPQHF.

The chain recombines TRBV19 with TRBJ2-2, with TRBD1 identical over 12 bases. Looked up from germline, CDR1 is LNHDA and CDR2 is SQIVND (reference sequence). The CDR3 length is 17 residues. After removal of 7 bases from V and 4 bases from J, the junction contained 10 bases not matched to a gene. The CDR3 region is CASTLMGTGGATGELFF. The CDR3 DNA reads as TGTGCCAGTACCTTAATGGGGACAGGGGGCGCCACCGGGGAGCTGTTTTTT.

V gene TRBV19 combines with J gene TRBJ1-1, with a possible D match to TRBD1 (6 bases). Germline CDR1 is LNHDA and CDR2 is SQIVND (reference sequence). The CDR3 contains 16 residues. Trimming took off 7 bases at V and 1 base at J, with 19 bases between the two ends. CDR3 in amino acids: CASTPRGGRANTEAFF. CDR3 DNA: TGTGCCAGTACCCCTCGGGGGGGCAGGGCGAACACTGAAGCTTTCTTT.

The chain joins TRBV9 to TRBJ1-2; perhaps TRBD1 as D (6 bases). This CDR3 region has 14 residues. The germline V and J ends were trimmed by 2 bases and 11 bases, with 19 bases remaining between them. Germline-derived CDR1 and CDR2 are SGDLS and YYNGEE. The CDR3: CASSVQGQPLRYTF. CDR3 in DNA: TGTGCCAGCAGCGTGCAAGGACAGCCACTGAGGTACACCTTC.

The V call is TRBV5-1, the J call TRBJ2-7; D is possibly TRBD1 or TRBD2 (6 bases each). Germline-derived CDR1 and CDR2 are SGHRS and YFSETQ. This CDR3 is 14 amino acids long. V dropped 2 bases and J dropped 3 bases, with 12 bases sitting between them. The CDR3 DNA is TGCGCCAGCAGCTTCGGGGGCCTCAACTACGAGCAGTACTTC. Translation: CASSFGGLNYEQYF.

The chain employs TRBV5-4 and TRBJ1-2; D gene ambiguous. The CDR3 extends over 13 amino acids. V lost 2 bases, J lost 7 bases, and 12 bases lay in between. Looked up from germline, CDR1 is SGHNT and CDR2 is YYREEE (reference sequence). For the CDR3, the DNA is TGTGCCAGCAGCTTTGGCCCGGACTTTGGCTACACCTTC. As protein: CASSFGPDFGYTF.

The chain uses TRBV14 and TRBJ2-1; a possible D gene is TRBD1 (7 bases). This CDR3 comprises 15 residues. Germline V CDR1 and CDR2: SGHDN, FVKESK. Deletions cut 2 bases from V and 4 bases from J, with 12 bases between. CDR3 coding DNA: TGTGCCAGCAGCCAATGGAGGGGGCCTTACAATGAGCAGTTCTTC. Its translation: CASSQWRGPYNEQFF.

In regard to this clone: The identical CDR3 is also encoded by other nucleotide sequences in the sample. The V gene is TRBV30, the J gene TRBJ2-7; D unresolved. CDR1 and CDR2 from the germline V gene are GTSNPN and SVGIG (reference sequence). This CDR3 is 13 amino acids long. Trimming removed 2 bases at V and 1 base at J, with 9 bases between. The CDR3 protein is CAWSTGGSYEQYF. As DNA, the CDR3 is TGTGCCTGGAGTACGGGTGGATCCTACGAGCAGTACTTC.

A word on this clone: The same CDR3 is also encoded by other DNA sequences in this sample. The chain is built from TRBV9 and TRBJ1-2; D call uncertain. Per the germline V gene, CDR1 is SGDLS and CDR2 is YYNGEE. With 4 bases removed from V and 5 bases from J, the gap between germline ends came to 12 bases. The CDR3 runs to 13 residues. CDR3 DNA: TGTGCCAGCAGCCCTCGGACCGATTATGGCTACACCTTC. This gives the protein CASSPRTDYGYTF. Full variable domain (rest looked up from reference TRBV9 and TRBJ1-2): DSGVTQTPKHLITATGQRVTLRCSPRSGDLSVYWYQQSLDQGLQFLIQYYNGEERAKGNILERFSAQQFPDLHSELNLSSLELGDSALYFCASSPRTDYGYTFGSGTRLTVV.

On this clone itself: A far more abundant clone sits one base away, making this likely a read error. The rearrangement links TRBV28 to TRBJ2-2; D is unclear. Germline V gene sequence: CDR1 MDHEN, CDR2 SYDVKM. The CDR3 has 15 residues. The DNA for the CDR3 is TGTACCAGCAGTTCCCCGAGTTTTGGCACCGGGGAGCTGTTTTTT. It translates to CTSSSPSFGTGELFF.

CDR3 residues: CASIVFSTREAFF. The CDR3 DNA sequence: TGTGCCAGCATTGTTTTTTCAACCAGGGAAGCTTTCTTT. The chain recombines TRBV28 with TRBJ1-1; no definite D call. The CDR3 runs to 13 residues. Germline values: CDR1 MDHEN, CDR2 SYDVKM. The ends were cut back, 7 bases at V and 8 bases at J, with 17 bases in the middle.

The gene calls are TRBV10-3 and TRBJ2-5; TRBD1 matches at 9 bases. J was trimmed by 1 base and V by 2 bases; bases with no gene match: 2. In germline, CDR1 is ENHRY, CDR2 SYGVKD. This CDR3 is built from 15 residues. The CDR3 here is CAISEGTGTQETQYF. The CDR3, as DNA: TGTGCCATCAGTGAGGGGACAGGGACCCAAGAGACCCAGTACTTC.

The chain couples TRBV28 to TRBJ2-7; TRBD1 matches 8 bases. V trimming: 7 bases; J trimming: 4 bases; junction bases outside the gene matches: 9. CDR3 length: 14 residues. Germline-derived CDR1 and CDR2 are MDHEN and SYDVKM. The CDR3 coding sequence is TGTGCCAGCACCAGACAGGGGACGAGGTACGAGCAGTACTTC. Residues: CASTRQGTRYEQYF.

The chain uses TRBV5-4 and TRBJ2-7; D remains ambiguous. The CDR3 totals 14 residues. From germline, CDR1 is SGHNT and CDR2 YYREEE (reference sequence). V was trimmed by 0 bases and J by 2 bases, leaving 9 bases between them. The CDR3 sequence: CASSLGGLPYEQYF. DNA of the CDR3: TGTGCCAGCAGCTTGGGTGGCCTTCCCTACGAGCAGTACTTC. The complete variable domain, with remaining parts taken from reference TRBV5-4 and TRBJ2-7, reads ETGVTQSPTHLIKTRGQQVTLRCSSQSGHNTVSWYQQALGQGPQFIFQYYREEENGRGNFPPRFSGLQFPNYSSELNVNALELDDSALYLCASSLGGLPYEQYFGPGTRLTVT.